This entry features one TCR beta chain sequence. Its cognate antigen is unknown. This CDR3 spans 14 amino acids. Germline CDR1 is MDHEN and CDR2 is SYDVKM. Trimming took 4 bases from V and 8 from J, leaving 14 bases between them. Repertoires were generated with immunoSEQ multiplex PCR, while TCRdb's copy carries only in-frame clones and drops some. The table records about 76,000 clones, about 96% of them present only once. This entry comes from a study of T cell clonotyping in hematopoietic cell transplantation. Study at large: Recipient samples before transplant were obtained post-cytoreduction.

Time point given: recipient sample about 28 days before transplant, after cytoreduction. Blood collection times were about day -28 and days 30, 100, 180 posttransplant. Whole-study findings and limits: Cells were unsorted, so CD4 and CD8 contributions were not separated.

The rearrangement links TRBV28 to TRBJ1-4; D unresolved. The material was peripheral blood mononuclear cells, obtained before stem cell transplant. This receptor was identified in a woman between 50 and 59 years old with acute myeloid leukemia. Some clones in this sample may be carry-over from other donors' samples. CDR3 nucleotides: TGTGCCAGCAGTTCAACGATACTGGACGAAAAACTGTTTTTT. Its protein is CASSSTILDEKLFF.